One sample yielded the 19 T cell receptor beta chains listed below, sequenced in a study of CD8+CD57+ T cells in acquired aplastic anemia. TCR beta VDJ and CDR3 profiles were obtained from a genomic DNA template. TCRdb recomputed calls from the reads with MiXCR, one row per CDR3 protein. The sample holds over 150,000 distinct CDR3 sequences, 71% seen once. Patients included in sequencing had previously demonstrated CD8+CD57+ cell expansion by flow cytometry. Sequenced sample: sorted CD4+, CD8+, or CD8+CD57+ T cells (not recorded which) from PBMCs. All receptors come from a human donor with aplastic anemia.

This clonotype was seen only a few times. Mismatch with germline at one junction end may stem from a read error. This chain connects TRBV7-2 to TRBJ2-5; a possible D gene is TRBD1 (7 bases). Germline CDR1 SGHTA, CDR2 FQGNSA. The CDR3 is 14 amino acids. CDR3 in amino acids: CASSFRTGGETQYF. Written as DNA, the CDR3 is TGTGCCAGCAGCTTTCGGACAGGAGGGGAGACTCAGTACTTC.

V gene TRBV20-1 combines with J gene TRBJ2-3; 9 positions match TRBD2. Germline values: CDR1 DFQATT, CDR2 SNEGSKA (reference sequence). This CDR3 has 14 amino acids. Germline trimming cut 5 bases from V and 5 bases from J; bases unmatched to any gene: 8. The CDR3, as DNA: TGCAGTGCTCGAAAGGGACTAGCACAAGATACGCAGTATTTT. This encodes CSARKGLAQDTQYF.

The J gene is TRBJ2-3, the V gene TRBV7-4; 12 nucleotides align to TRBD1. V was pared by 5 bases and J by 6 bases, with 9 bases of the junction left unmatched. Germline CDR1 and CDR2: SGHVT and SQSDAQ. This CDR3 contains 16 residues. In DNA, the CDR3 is TGTGCCAGCAGCGGCCGGGACAGGGGGCCGCTCGATACGCAGTATTTT. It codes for CASSGRDRGPLDTQYF.

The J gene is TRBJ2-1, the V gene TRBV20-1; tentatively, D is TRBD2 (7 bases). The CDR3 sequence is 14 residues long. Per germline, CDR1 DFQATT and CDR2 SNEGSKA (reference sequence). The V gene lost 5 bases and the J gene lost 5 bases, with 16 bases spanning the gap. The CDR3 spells CSAPLEGGHNEQFF. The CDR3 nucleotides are TGCAGTGCTCCCTTGGAGGGGGGGCACAATGAGCAGTTCTTC.

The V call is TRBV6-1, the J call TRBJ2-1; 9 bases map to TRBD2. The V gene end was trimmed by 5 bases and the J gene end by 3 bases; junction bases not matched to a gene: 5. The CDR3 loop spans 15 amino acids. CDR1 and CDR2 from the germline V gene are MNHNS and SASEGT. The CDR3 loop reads CASSPGLAFYNEQFF. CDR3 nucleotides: TGTGCCAGCAGTCCTGGACTAGCGTTCTACAATGAGCAGTTCTTC.

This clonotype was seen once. The CDR3 DNA follows: TGTGCCAGCAGCCGAACATTACAGGGAACGTTGAATCAGCCCCAGCATTTT. Protein: CASSRTLQGTLNQPQHF. The chain recombines TRBV5-6 with TRBJ1-5; D is perhaps TRBD1 (6 bases). From germline, CDR1 is SGHDT and CDR2 YYEEEE. The length of the CDR3 is 17 residues. V lost 4 bases and J 4 bases, leaving 21 bases between the germline ends.

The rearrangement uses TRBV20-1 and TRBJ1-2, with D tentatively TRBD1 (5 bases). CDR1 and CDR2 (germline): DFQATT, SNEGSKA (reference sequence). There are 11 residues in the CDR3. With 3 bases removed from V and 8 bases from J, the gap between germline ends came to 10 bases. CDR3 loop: CSASSPGGYTF. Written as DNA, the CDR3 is TGCAGTGCTAGTTCCCCAGGGGGCTACACCTTC.

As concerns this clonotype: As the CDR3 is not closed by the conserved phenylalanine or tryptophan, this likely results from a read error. The CDR3 region is CASTLRHNEQFS. The CDR3 DNA reads TGTGCCAGCACCCTCCGGCACAATGAGCAGTTCTCC. V usage is TRBV7-3 and J usage is TRBJ2-1; unclear D gene. The V gene lost 7 bases and the J gene lost 5 bases, with 9 bases spanning the gap. The CDR3 spans 12 residues. Germline lookup yields CDR1 SGHTA and CDR2 FQGTGA.

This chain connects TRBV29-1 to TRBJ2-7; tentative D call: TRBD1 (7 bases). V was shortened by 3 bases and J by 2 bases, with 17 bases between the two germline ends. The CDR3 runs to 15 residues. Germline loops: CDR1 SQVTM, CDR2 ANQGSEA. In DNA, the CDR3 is TGCAGCGTTGAGAGGAGTACAGGGGAGGCCTACGAGCAGTACTTC. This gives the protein CSVERSTGEAYEQYF.

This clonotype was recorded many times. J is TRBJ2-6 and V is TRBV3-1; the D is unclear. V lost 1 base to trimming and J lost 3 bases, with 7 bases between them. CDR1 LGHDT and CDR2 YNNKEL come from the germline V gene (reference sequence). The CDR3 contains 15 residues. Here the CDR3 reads CASSQGSGGANVLTF. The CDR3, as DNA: TGTGCCAGCAGCCAAGGGTCCGGTGGGGCCAACGTCCTGACTTTC.

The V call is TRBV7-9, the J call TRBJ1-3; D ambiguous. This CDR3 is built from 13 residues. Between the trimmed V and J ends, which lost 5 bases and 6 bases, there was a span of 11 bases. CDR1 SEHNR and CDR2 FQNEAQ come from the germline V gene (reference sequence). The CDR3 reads CASSATLQNTIYF. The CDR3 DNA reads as TGTGCCAGCAGCGCCACGCTGCAAAACACCATATATTTT.

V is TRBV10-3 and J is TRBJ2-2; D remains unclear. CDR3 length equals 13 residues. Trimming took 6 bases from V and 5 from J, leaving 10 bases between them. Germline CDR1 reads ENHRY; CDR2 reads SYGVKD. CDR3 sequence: CAIRPKSTGELFF. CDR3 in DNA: TGTGCCATCAGACCTAAGAGTACCGGGGAGCTGTTTTTT.

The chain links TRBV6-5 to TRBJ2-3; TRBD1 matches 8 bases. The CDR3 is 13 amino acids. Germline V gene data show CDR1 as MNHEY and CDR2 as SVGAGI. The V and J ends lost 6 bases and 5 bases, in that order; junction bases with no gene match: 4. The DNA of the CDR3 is TGTGCCAGCAGGCTGACAGGGGAAGATACGCAGTATTTT. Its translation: CASRLTGEDTQYF.

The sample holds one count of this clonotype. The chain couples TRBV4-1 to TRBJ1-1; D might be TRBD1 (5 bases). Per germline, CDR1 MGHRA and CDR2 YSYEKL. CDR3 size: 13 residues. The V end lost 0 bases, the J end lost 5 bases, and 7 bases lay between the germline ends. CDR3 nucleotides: TGCGCCAGCAGCCAAGACCAGGGTACTGAAGCTTTCTTT. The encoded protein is CASSQDQGTEAFF.

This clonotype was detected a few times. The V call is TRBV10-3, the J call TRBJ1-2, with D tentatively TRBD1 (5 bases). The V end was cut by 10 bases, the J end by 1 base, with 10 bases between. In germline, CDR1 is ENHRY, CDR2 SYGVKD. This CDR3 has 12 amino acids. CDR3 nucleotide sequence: TGTGCCAACCAGGGAGTTAACTATGGCTACACCTTC. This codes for CANQGVNYGYTF.

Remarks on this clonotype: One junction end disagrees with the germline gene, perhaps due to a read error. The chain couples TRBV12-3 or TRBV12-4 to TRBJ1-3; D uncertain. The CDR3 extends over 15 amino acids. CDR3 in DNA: TGTGCCAGTAGTTCGGGAATCAGCTCTGGAAACACCATATATTTT. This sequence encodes CASSSGISSGNTIYF.

The CDR3 is CASSWGYTDTQYF. DNA of the CDR3: TGTGCCAGCAGTTGGGGCTACACAGATACGCAGTATTTT. V is TRBV12-3 or TRBV12-4 and J is TRBJ2-3; D might be TRBD1 (5 bases). This CDR3 is built from 13 residues. Trimming stripped 4 bases from V and 2 bases from J, with 7 bases between.

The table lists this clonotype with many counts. The DNA of the CDR3 is TGTGCCAGCAGTTACTCGACTAGCGCCTACGAGCAGTACTTC. This gives the protein CASSYSTSAYEQYF. The rearrangement joins TRBV6-2 or TRBV6-3 to TRBJ2-7, with TRBD2 matching 8 bases. In germline, CDR1 is MNHEY, CDR2 SVGEGT. V lost 0 bases to trimming and J lost 2 bases; unmatched junction nucleotides: 0. The CDR3 has 14 residues.

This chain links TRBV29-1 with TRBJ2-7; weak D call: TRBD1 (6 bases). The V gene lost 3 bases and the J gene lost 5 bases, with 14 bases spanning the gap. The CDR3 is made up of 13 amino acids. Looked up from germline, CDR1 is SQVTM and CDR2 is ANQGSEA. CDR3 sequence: CSVDWGLGDEQYF. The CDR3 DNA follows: TGCAGCGTTGATTGGGGGCTCGGGGACGAGCAGTACTTC.